The T cell receptor beta chain described here comes from a study of cytomegalovirus exposure and HLA in healthy donors. Study-wide background: A prior analysis found 95 million to 140 million unique TCR beta sequences from 150 million to 200 million T cells. Points from the study as a whole: Later analysis indicated greater clonal expansion among HLA-associated TCR beta chains than among equally common other chains. Among immune exposure information, only CMV serostatus was available.

Both 60 Vbeta primers and 13 Jbeta primers went into the PCR. The assay was immunoSEQ multiplex PCR, and TCRdb's table has in-frame clones only and misses some. The sample lists 95,000 to 100,000 clones, more than 80% occurring once. It was healthy bone marrow donors who served as donors. Worth noting for this clone: Its target is not known.

The sample was PBMCs. The source is a man between 25 and 39 years old in good health and CMV-seronegative.

CDR3 in amino acids: CASREGLGSSSYEQYF. In nucleotides, the CDR3 is TGTGCCAGCAGGGAGGGCCTAGGGTCTAGTTCCTACGAGCAGTACTTC. This chain links TRBV28 with TRBJ2-7; a weak D match, TRBD2 (6 bases). The CDR3 contains 16 residues. The V gene's germline CDR1 is MDHEN and CDR2 SYDVKM. The V gene lost 6 bases and the J gene lost 1 base, with 19 bases spanning the gap.